A selection of T cell receptor beta chains follows, all from one sample in a study of blood T cell repertoires in COVID-19. TCRdb's table, derived via immunoSEQ multiplex PCR, lists solely in-frame clones and lacks some. The sample shows some 140,000 clones, approximately 86% of them seen only once. The specimen sequenced was peripheral blood. The source is a woman aged 50 to 65 who had recovered from COVID-19. CDR3s include the opening cysteine and the closing phenylalanine or tryptophan. Fields, in order: D gene, clone size, J gene, V gene, CDR3 protein, CDR3 DNA. A D gene is named only where the DNA matches it firmly. Size tells how often a clone was seen (once, few, many) or the class of an expanded clone, and some rows leave it out.

D gene: -; clone size: few; J gene: TRBJ1-2; V gene: TRBV2; CDR3 protein: CASSEITVYGYTF; CDR3 DNA: TGTGCCAGCAGTGAGATTACAGTCTATGGCTACACCTTC
D gene: TRBD2; clone size: once; J gene: TRBJ2-3; V gene: TRBV28; CDR3 protein: CASSSLAGGTDTQYF; CDR3 DNA: TGTGCCAGCAGTTCACTAGCGGGAGGTACGGATACGCAGTATTTT
D gene: TRBD1; clone size: -; J gene: TRBJ2-7; V gene: TRBV10-2; CDR3 protein: CASSAPGQNYEQYF; CDR3 DNA: TGCGCCAGCAGTGCCCCGGGACAGAACTACGAGCAGTACTTC
D gene: TRBD1; clone size: -; J gene: TRBJ2-7; V gene: TRBV6-5; CDR3 protein: CASRSPGTAAYEQYF; CDR3 DNA: TGTGCCAGCAGGAGTCCCGGGACAGCCGCTTACGAGCAGTACTTC
D gene: -; clone size: -; J gene: TRBJ2-4; V gene: TRBV7-9; CDR3 protein: CASSPSDRYIQYF; CDR3 DNA: TGTGCCAGCAGCCCTTCGGACAGATACATTCAGTACTTC
D gene: TRBD2; clone size: -; J gene: TRBJ2-7; V gene: TRBV13; CDR3 protein: CASSLSQTSGRATAYEQYF; CDR3 DNA: TGTGCCAGCAGCTTATCCCAGACTAGCGGGAGGGCCACCGCCTACGAGCAGTACTTC
D gene: -; clone size: -; J gene: TRBJ2-1; V gene: TRBV19; CDR3 protein: CASSSDKWNFNEQFF; CDR3 DNA: TGTGCCAGTTCTTCGGACAAATGGAACTTCAATGAGCAGTTCTTC
D gene: TRBD2; clone size: -; J gene: TRBJ2-1; V gene: TRBV7-3; CDR3 protein: CASSLTHPGASGNNEQFF; CDR3 DNA: TGTGCCAGCAGCTTAACCCACCCTGGGGCTAGCGGGAACAATGAGCAGTTCTTC
D gene: TRBD1; clone size: -; J gene: TRBJ2-5; V gene: TRBV5-1; CDR3 protein: CASIRTGDETQYF; CDR3 DNA: TGCGCCAGCATTCGGACAGGGGATGAGACCCAGTACTTC
D gene: TRBD2; clone size: -; J gene: TRBJ2-3; V gene: TRBV18; CDR3 protein: CASSRMGLAPRPDTQYF; CDR3 DNA: TGTGCCAGCTCACGAATGGGACTAGCCCCCCGGCCAGATACGCAGTATTTT
D gene: TRBD1; clone size: -; J gene: TRBJ1-1; V gene: TRBV10-3; CDR3 protein: CAISDLQGDNTEAFF; CDR3 DNA: TGTGCCATCAGTGACCTACAGGGGGATAACACTGAAGCTTTCTTT
D gene: -; clone size: -; J gene: TRBJ1-5; V gene: TRBV5-1; CDR3 protein: CASSSGQSNQPQHF; CDR3 DNA: TGCGCCAGCAGCTCAGGACAAAGCAATCAGCCCCAGCATTTT
D gene: TRBD1; clone size: -; J gene: TRBJ1-2; V gene: TRBV28; CDR3 protein: CASSPNRDRTFYGYTF; CDR3 DNA: TGTGCCAGCAGTCCCAACCGGGACAGAACCTTCTATGGCTACACCTTC
D gene: TRBD2; clone size: -; J gene: TRBJ2-3; V gene: TRBV5-1; CDR3 protein: CASSWGTSGAPISTDTQYF; CDR3 DNA: TGCGCCAGCAGCTGGGGGACTAGCGGGGCCCCAATTAGCACAGATACGCAGTATTTT
D gene: TRBD2; clone size: -; J gene: TRBJ2-3; V gene: TRBV5-6; CDR3 protein: CASSLAGLAGESDTQYF; CDR3 DNA: TGTGCCAGCAGCTTGGCCGGACTAGCGGGGGAGTCAGATACGCAGTATTTT
D gene: -; clone size: few; J gene: TRBJ2-5; V gene: TRBV20-1; CDR3 protein: CSATPKETQYF; CDR3 DNA: TGCAGTGCTACCCCCAAAGAGACCCAGTACTTC
D gene: -; clone size: -; J gene: TRBJ2-7; V gene: TRBV11-2; CDR3 protein: CASSLGSQLPYEQYF; CDR3 DNA: TGTGCCAGCAGCTTAGGCTCACAGCTTCCCTACGAGCAGTACTTC
D gene: TRBD1; clone size: -; J gene: TRBJ1-1; V gene: TRBV7-8; CDR3 protein: CASSIQGYTEAFF; CDR3 DNA: TGTGCCAGCAGCATACAGGGGTACACTGAAGCTTTCTTT
D gene: -; clone size: -; J gene: TRBJ2-7; V gene: TRBV6-5; CDR3 protein: CASSLTGLGFEQYF; CDR3 DNA: TGTGCCAGCAGCTTAACAGGGTTGGGGTTCGAGCAGTACTTC
D gene: TRBD2; clone size: -; J gene: TRBJ2-7; V gene: TRBV5-1; CDR3 protein: CASSPPGLAGVTYEQYF; CDR3 DNA: TGCGCCAGCAGCCCTCCGGGACTAGCGGGGGTCACCTACGAGCAGTACTTC
D gene: -; clone size: -; J gene: TRBJ2-7; V gene: TRBV7-2; CDR3 protein: CASSLAISAVYEQYF; CDR3 DNA: TGTGCCAGCAGCTTAGCGATTAGCGCGGTCTACGAGCAGTACTTC
D gene: TRBD2; clone size: -; J gene: TRBJ2-3; V gene: TRBV29-1; CDR3 protein: CSVAVNPGLAVSTDTQYF; CDR3 DNA: TGCAGCGTTGCCGTTAACCCGGGACTAGCCGTTAGCACAGATACGCAGTATTTT
D gene: -; clone size: -; J gene: TRBJ2-3; V gene: TRBV5-6; CDR3 protein: CASSFTRDSLFTQYF; CDR3 DNA: TGTGCCAGCAGCTTCACCCGGGACTCGCTTTTTACGCAGTATTTT
D gene: -; clone size: once; J gene: TRBJ2-1; V gene: TRBV7-8; CDR3 protein: CASSPPPRGKLDNEQFF; CDR3 DNA: TGTGCCAGCAGCCCTCCTCCCAGGGGAAAGCTTGACAATGAGCAGTTCTTC
D gene: -; clone size: -; J gene: TRBJ1-1; V gene: TRBV27; CDR3 protein: CASWLTGIGTEAFF; CDR3 DNA: TGTGCCAGCTGGCTCACAGGGATAGGAACTGAAGCTTTCTTT
D gene: TRBD2; clone size: -; J gene: TRBJ2-3; V gene: TRBV6-4; CDR3 protein: CASSPGLGVDTQYF; CDR3 DNA: TGTGCCAGCAGTCCGGGACTAGGGGTAGATACGCAGTATTTT
D gene: TRBD2; clone size: few; J gene: TRBJ2-2; V gene: TRBV7-3; CDR3 protein: CASSSSGGPAGELFF; CDR3 DNA: TGTGCCAGCAGCTCCTCGGGAGGGCCCGCCGGGGAGCTGTTTTTT
D gene: TRBD1; clone size: few; J gene: TRBJ1-1; V gene: TRBV3-1/TRBV3-2; CDR3 protein: CASSTVQGLNTEAFF; CDR3 DNA: TGTGCCAGCAGTACAGTACAGGGGCTGAACACTGAAGCTTTCTTT
D gene: TRBD2; clone size: -; J gene: TRBJ2-1; V gene: TRBV27; CDR3 protein: CASSSSGLAGSYNEQFF; CDR3 DNA: TGTGCCAGCAGTTCATCGGGACTAGCGGGGAGTTACAATGAGCAGTTCTTC
D gene: TRBD2; clone size: -; J gene: TRBJ2-7; V gene: TRBV18; CDR3 protein: CASSRETSGSYEQYF; CDR3 DNA: TGTGCCAGCTCACGAGAGACTAGCGGTTCCTACGAGCAGTACTTC
D gene: TRBD1; clone size: -; J gene: TRBJ2-5; V gene: TRBV7-8; CDR3 protein: CASSPRRTGQETQYF; CDR3 DNA: TGTGCCAGCAGCCCCCGGAGGACAGGCCAAGAGACCCAGTACTTC